Given below is one TCR beta chain in context. Its cognate antigen is unknown. Here immunoSEQ multiplex PCR was the method, and the copy in TCRdb shows in-frame clones only, minus some. The data show approximately 120,000 clones, with roughly four fifths seen just once and 5.8% held by the top ten. This sample was taken from a study of radiation and T cells in renal cell carcinoma. The study, taken as a whole, reports: Without pretreatment biopsies, baseline tumor clonotype presence was undetermined.

Time point here: blood 2 weeks post-SBRT. Treatment noted: 15 Gy SBRT to primary tumor, nephrectomy 4 weeks later. Radiation-treated patients gave blood at baseline, week 2 and week 4. V dropped 9 bases and J dropped 0; count of bases not matched to a gene: 3. Germline assignment: CDR1 MNHNS and CDR2 SASEGT. CDR3 size: 13 residues. This clonotype was obtained from a man in his fifties with renal cell carcinoma. The chain couples TRBV6-1 to TRBJ2-7; TRBD2 aligns across 9 bases. Sequencing used blood, obtained from a patient whose treatment included radiotherapy and nephrectomy. CDR3 amino acids: CASGREGSYEQYF. In DNA, the CDR3 is TGTGCCAGTGGGCGGGAGGGCTCCTACGAGCAGTACTTC.